A selection of T cell receptor beta chains follows, all from one sample in a study of blood T cell repertoires in COVID-19. Assay used: immunoSEQ multiplex PCR; TCRdb lists only in-frame clones, some missing. The sample shows fewer than 250,000 clones, around 82% of them seen only once. Sequencing used PBMCs or T cells enriched from blood (not recorded which). These TCRs come from a woman between 50 and 59 years old with acute COVID-19. Both conserved end residues are part of each CDR3. A D gene is named only where the DNA matches it firmly. Expanded clones get a size class; other rows say once, few or many, or leave the size out.

clone size,V gene,D gene,J gene,CDR3 DNA,CDR3 protein
.,TRBV7-9,TRBD1,TRBJ1-2,TGTGCCAGCAGCATGTCAGACAGGGGCGCTGGCTACACCTTC,CASSMSDRGAGYTF
.,TRBV27,TRBD1,TRBJ2-5,TGTGCCAGCAGGGGACAGGGGGCCGCGACCCAGTACTTC,CASRGQGAATQYF
.,TRBV5-5,.,TRBJ1-1,TGTGCCAGCAGCTCGGGGGGGACTGAAGCTTTCTTT,CASSSGGTEAFF
few,TRBV5-4,.,TRBJ1-6,TGTGCCAGCAGCTTGGGGTGGAAAGGAGATAATTCACCCCTCCACTTT,CASSLGWKGDNSPLHF
.,TRBV7-9,TRBD1,TRBJ1-4,TGTGCCAGCAGCCCCCGACAGGGGACTAATGAAAAACTGTTTTTT,CASSPRQGTNEKLFF
.,TRBV3-1/TRBV3-2,.,TRBJ1-5,TGTGCCAGCTCTCCGGGGAGGGTGGAACAGCCCCAGCATTTT,CASSPGRVEQPQHF
.,TRBV19,TRBD2,TRBJ2-1,TGTGCCAGTAGCGTGCTGGGTAGCGGGGGGCATTACTCCTACAATGAGCAGTTCTTC,CASSVLGSGGHYSYNEQFF
.,TRBV19,.,TRBJ1-5,TGTGCCAGCCTCCCCCTGGGCAGTAATCATCTGCCCCAGCATTTT,CASLPLGSNHLPQHF
.,TRBV7-8,.,TRBJ1-3,TGTGCCAGCAGCTTAGGCGGTGGAAACACCATATATTTT,CASSLGGGNTIYF
few,TRBV7-2,TRBD1,TRBJ1-2,TGTGCCAGCAGTTTGGGGACAGGGGGCGTTTATGGCTACACCTTC,CASSLGTGGVYGYTF
many,TRBV19,.,TRBJ1-5,TGTGCCAGTAGTAATACAGGCGGCTTGGAGCCCCAGCATTTT,CASSNTGGLEPQHF
.,TRBV11-3,.,TRBJ2-5,TGTGCCAGCAGCTTTGGGGGATCCGGAGGGGAGGAGACCCAGTACTTC,CASSFGGSGGEETQYF
.,TRBV12-3/TRBV12-4,.,TRBJ2-3,TGTGCCACAGGCTACTCAACAGATACGCAGTATTTT,CATGYSTDTQYF
once,TRBV4-2,TRBD2,TRBJ2-2,TGTGCCAGCAGCCAAGGGGTAGCGGGGGGGCCGAACACCGGGGAGCTGTTTTTT,CASSQGVAGGPNTGELFF
.,TRBV5-6,.,TRBJ2-3,TGTGCCAGCAGCTTGGGAGCAGATACGCAGTATTTT,CASSLGADTQYF
once,TRBV3-1/TRBV3-2,.,TRBJ1-3,TGTGCCAGCAGCCAACACGAGGTCTTCACCTCTGGAAACACCATATATTTT,CASSQHEVFTSGNTIYF
.,TRBV27,.,TRBJ1-3,TGTGCCAGCAGTCCAGGGGTCAGCTCTGGAAACACCATATATTTT,CASSPGVSSGNTIYF
.,TRBV11-3,TRBD1,TRBJ2-5,TGTGCCAGCAGCTCAGGGGGCTCACAAGAGACCCAGTACTTC,CASSSGGSQETQYF
.,TRBV19,.,TRBJ1-2,TGTGCCAGTAGTATAACGGTGGACTATGGCTACACCTTC,CASSITVDYGYTF
.,TRBV6-1,.,TRBJ2-5,TGTGCCAGCAGTTTCGACAGATTGGAGACCCAGTACTTC,CASSFDRLETQYF
.,TRBV4-1,.,TRBJ2-2,TGCGCCAGCAGCCAAGTGGGACAGAACACCGGGGAGCTGTTTTTT,CASSQVGQNTGELFF
.,TRBV6-5,TRBD2,TRBJ2-3,TGTGCCAGCAGTTACGGTCAGCGGGGGGAAAGGCAGTATTTT,CASSYGQRGERQYF
.,TRBV19,TRBD1,TRBJ1-2,TGTGCCAGTAGTACCCCCGGGACAGGGCCCTATGGCTACACCTTC,CASSTPGTGPYGYTF
.,TRBV18,TRBD1,TRBJ1-5,TGTGCCAGCTCACCCCCGGGACAGGGGCAGCCCCAGCATTTT,CASSPPGQGQPQHF
once,TRBV5-6,.,TRBJ1-2,TGTGCCAGCAGGTTCTTTACTGGGCTCTATGGCTACACCTTC,CASRFFTGLYGYTF
few,TRBV23-1,TRBD1,TRBJ1-2,TGCGCCAGCAGTCAGCCCGTTACAGGGGGGAGGGATGGCTACACCTTC,CASSQPVTGGRDGYTF
.,TRBV6-1,.,TRBJ1-6,TGTGCCAGCAGTGTTGAGGGAATTGATCGAAATTCACCCCTCCACTTT,CASSVEGIDRNSPLHF
once,TRBV25-1,.,TRBJ2-5,TGTGCCAGCAGTGAATTAGGGGCGGGGGCCCAAGAGACCCAGTACTTC,CASSELGAGAQETQYF
.,TRBV9,TRBD1,TRBJ1-2,TGTGCCAGCAGCGCTTCAAGGGGACAGGGGTGGGGTGGCTACACCTTC,CASSASRGQGWGGYTF
few,TRBV27,.,TRBJ1-4,TGTGCCAGCAGGAGCGGGTATGAAAAACTGTTTTTT,CASRSGYEKLFF
.,TRBV7-2,.,TRBJ1-1,TGTGCCAGCAGGGACCGCATCGGGGACACTGAAGCTTTCTTT,CASRDRIGDTEAFF
.,TRBV4-3,.,TRBJ1-4,TGCGCCAGCAGCCAAGAAGGGACACCGAAGGGTGAAAAACTGTTTTTT,CASSQEGTPKGEKLFF
.,TRBV10-3,.,TRBJ2-1,TGTGCCATCAGTTCCTATGAGGGTATGAGTGAGCAGTTCTTC,CAISSYEGMSEQFF
.,TRBV19,.,TRBJ1-5,TGTGCCAGTAGTATAATAGGACAGCAGCGCAATCAGCCCCAGCATTTT,CASSIIGQQRNQPQHF
.,TRBV19,.,TRBJ1-1,TGTGCCAGTAGTTGGGGGGGCACTGAAGCTTTCTTT,CASSWGGTEAFF
.,TRBV7-8,.,TRBJ1-6,TGTGCCAGCAGCTTAGTATCAGGGGCGACAGGATCACCCCTCCACTTT,CASSLVSGATGSPLHF
.,TRBV6-5,.,TRBJ2-5,TGTGCCAGCAAGGGGTCAGGAGTAGAGACCCAGTACTTC,CASKGSGVETQYF
.,TRBV5-5,TRBD1,TRBJ1-5,TGTGCCAGCAGCCGGGACAGTTCTAGCAATCAGCCCCAGCATTTT,CASSRDSSSNQPQHF
few,TRBV7-8,TRBD1,TRBJ1-1,TGTGCCAGCAGCCTGGACAGGGCTCTATACACTGAAGCTTTCTTT,CASSLDRALYTEAFF
.,TRBV29-1,.,TRBJ2-3,TGCAGCGGCTATTTCGGTACGCAGTATTTT,CSGYFGTQYF
.,TRBV7-2,.,TRBJ2-5,TGTGCCAGCACCCCCGTGGCTAGCGAAGAGACCCAGTACTTC,CASTPVASEETQYF
few,TRBV6-5,.,TRBJ1-2,TGTGCCAGCAGCCGCCAAGGAAACTATGAACGCTACACCTTC,CASSRQGNYERYTF
.,TRBV28,TRBD1,TRBJ1-4,TGTGCCAGCAGTAGCGCTGGGACAGGTAATAATGAAAAACTGTTTTTT,CASSSAGTGNNEKLFF
.,TRBV28,TRBD1,TRBJ1-2,TGTGCCAGCAGTACCGGGACAGGGGTTCGAGGCTACACCTTC,CASSTGTGVRGYTF
.,TRBV28,TRBD1,TRBJ1-5,TGTGCCAGCAGTTTAACAGGGGGGTATCAGCCCCAGCATTTT,CASSLTGGYQPQHF
.,TRBV10-3,.,TRBJ1-5,TGTGCCATCCCCCAAAGCCAGCCCCAGCATTTT,CAIPQSQPQHF
.,TRBV27,.,TRBJ1-5,TGTGCCAGCAGTTCAGGCTACAATCAGCCCCAGCATTTT,CASSSGYNQPQHF
.,TRBV28,TRBD1,TRBJ1-2,TGTGCCAGCAGTTTACAGGGGGCGACCCTCTATGGCTACACCTTC,CASSLQGATLYGYTF
.,TRBV10-2,.,TRBJ2-2,TGCGCCAGCAGTGAAGGCGGGGCGCTTTCGAACACCGGGGAGCTGTTTTTT,CASSEGGALSNTGELFF
.,TRBV28,.,TRBJ1-4,TGTGCCAGCACCGGACAGCAAACTAATGAAAAACTGTTTTTT,CASTGQQTNEKLFF
.,TRBV11-1,.,TRBJ2-3,TGTGCCAGCAGCTTAGGAAGCGGAGATACGCAGTATTTT,CASSLGSGDTQYF
.,TRBV7-2,.,TRBJ2-2,TGTGCCAGCAGCTTGGGCCCCCGGAACGGGGAGCTGTTTTTT,CASSLGPRNGELFF
.,TRBV6-5,.,TRBJ1-5,TGTGCCAGCAGGACGACAGGACGCACCAATCAGCCCCAGCATTTT,CASRTTGRTNQPQHF
.,TRBV5-1,.,TRBJ2-5,TGCGCCAGCAGCCCCACCCCGACAGGCCAGGAGACCCAGTACTTC,CASSPTPTGQETQYF
few,TRBV4-3,.,TRBJ2-2,TGCGCCAGCAGCCAAAAGGTGGCGGGGCCGAACACCGGGGAGCTGTTTTTT,CASSQKVAGPNTGELFF
.,TRBV28,TRBD2,TRBJ2-1,TGTGCCAGCATACGGCGGGGGGGGAACTACAATGAGCAGTTCTTC,CASIRRGGNYNEQFF
few,TRBV6-5,.,TRBJ1-1,TGTGCCAGCAGGGCAGGGGCTTCGAACACTGAAGCTTTCTTT,CASRAGASNTEAFF
many,TRBV6-2/TRBV6-3,.,TRBJ1-2,TGTGCCAGCAGTCCGGCGGGGGTTTATGGCTACACCTTC,CASSPAGVYGYTF
few,TRBV6-2/TRBV6-3,TRBD1,TRBJ2-2,TGTGCCAGCAGTTTCGAAACCCAGGGGGCCCTAAGCACCGGGGAGCTGTTTTTT,CASSFETQGALSTGELFF